This T cell receptor (beta chain) originates from a study of PD-L1 blockade in urothelial cancer. Background on the study: Samples of blood were analyzed 3 weeks (second dose) and 6 weeks after treatment start.

This clone was detected a few times. Its specificity is unknown. Trimming removed 6 bases from V and 1 base from J; junction bases left unmatched: 2. Germline CDR1 and CDR2: MDHEN and SYDVKM. This CDR3 has 15 amino acids. Study-wide points: Enhanced expansion of tumor-associated blood clones at 3 weeks characterized durable-benefit patients.

Here immunoSEQ multiplex PCR was the method, and the copy in TCRdb shows in-frame clones only, minus some. Found here are some 45,000 clones, roughly 84% of them singletons; the top ten hold 25%. Time point specified: pretreatment peripheral blood. The sequenced sample was PBMCs, obtained around atezolizumab (anti-PD-L1) treatment. The chain combines TRBV28 with TRBJ2-3, with 12 positions matching TRBD2. The TCR comes from a donor aged 40 or over with urothelial cancer. The CDR3 loop reads CASSPSGGGTDTQYF. The DNA of the CDR3 is TGTGCCAGCAGCCCTAGCGGGGGGGGCACAGATACGCAGTATTTT.